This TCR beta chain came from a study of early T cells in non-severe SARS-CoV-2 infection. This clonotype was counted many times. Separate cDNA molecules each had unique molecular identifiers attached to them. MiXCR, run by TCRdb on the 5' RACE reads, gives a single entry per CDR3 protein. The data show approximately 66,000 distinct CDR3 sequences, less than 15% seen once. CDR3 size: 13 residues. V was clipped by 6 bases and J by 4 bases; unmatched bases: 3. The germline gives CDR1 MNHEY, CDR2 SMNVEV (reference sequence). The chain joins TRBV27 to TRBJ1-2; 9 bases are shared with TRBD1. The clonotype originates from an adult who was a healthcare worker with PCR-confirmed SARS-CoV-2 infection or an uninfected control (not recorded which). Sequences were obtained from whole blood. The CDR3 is CASSPTGGYGYTF. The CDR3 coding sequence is TGTGCCAGCAGCCCGACAGGGGGCTATGGCTACACCTTC.